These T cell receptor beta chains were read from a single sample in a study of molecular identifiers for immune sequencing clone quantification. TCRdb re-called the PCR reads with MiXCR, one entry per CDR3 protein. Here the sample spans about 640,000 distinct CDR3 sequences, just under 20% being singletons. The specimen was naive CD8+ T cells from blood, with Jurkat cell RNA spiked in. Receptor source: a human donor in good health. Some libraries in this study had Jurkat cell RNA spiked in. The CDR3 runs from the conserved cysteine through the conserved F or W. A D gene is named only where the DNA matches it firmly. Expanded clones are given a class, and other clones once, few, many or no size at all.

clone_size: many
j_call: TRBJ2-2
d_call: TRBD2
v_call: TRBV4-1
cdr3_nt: TGCGCCAGCAGCCAAATAGCGGGGGGGCCCACCGGGGAGCTGTTTTTT
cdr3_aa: CASSQIAGGPTGELFF

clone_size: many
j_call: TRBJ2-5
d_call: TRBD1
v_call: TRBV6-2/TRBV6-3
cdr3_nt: TGTGCCAGCAGTTACCCGACAGGGATGGAGACCCAGTACTTC
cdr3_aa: CASSYPTGMETQYF

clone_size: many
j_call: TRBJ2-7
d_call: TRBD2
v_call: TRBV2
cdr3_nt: TGTGCCAGCAGTGATAAACGAAGGACTAGCGGAGAGTACTTC
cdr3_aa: CASSDKRRTSGEYF

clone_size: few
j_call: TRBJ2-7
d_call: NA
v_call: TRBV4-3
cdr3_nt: TGCGCCAGCAGCCCCCGGGCATCTACCTACGAGCAGTACTTC
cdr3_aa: CASSPRASTYEQYF

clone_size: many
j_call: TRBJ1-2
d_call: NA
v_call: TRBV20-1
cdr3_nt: TGCAGTGCTTCGAACTATGGCTACACCTTC
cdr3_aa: CSASNYGYTF

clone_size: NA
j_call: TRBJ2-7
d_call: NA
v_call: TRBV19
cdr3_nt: TGTGCCAGTAGTATGGGGTCTGAACGTCGGGGCTACGAGCAGTACTTC
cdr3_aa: CASSMGSERRGYEQYF

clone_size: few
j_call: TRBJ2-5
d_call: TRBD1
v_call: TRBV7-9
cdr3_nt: TGTGCCAGCAGCCCACTCGACAGGGGGCGCCTAGAGACCCAGTACTTC
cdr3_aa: CASSPLDRGRLETQYF

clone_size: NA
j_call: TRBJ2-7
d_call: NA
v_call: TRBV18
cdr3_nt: TGTGCCAGCTCACCACCGGATCAGACTGACGAGCAGTACTTC
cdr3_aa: CASSPPDQTDEQYF

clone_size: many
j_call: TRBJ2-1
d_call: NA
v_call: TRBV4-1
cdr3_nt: TGCGCCAGCAGCCTTTCAACAGAGTACAATGAGCAGTTCTTC
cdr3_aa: CASSLSTEYNEQFF

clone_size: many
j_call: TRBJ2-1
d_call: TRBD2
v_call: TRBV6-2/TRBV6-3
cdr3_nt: TGTGCCAGCAGTTACGGGCGAGCGGGGGGGCCGTATCGCCCTGAGCAGTTCTTC
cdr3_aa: CASSYGRAGGPYRPEQFF

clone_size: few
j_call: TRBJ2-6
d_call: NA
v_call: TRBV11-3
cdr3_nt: TGTGCCAGCAGCGGCACTGGGGCCAACGTCCTGACTTTC
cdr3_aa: CASSGTGANVLTF

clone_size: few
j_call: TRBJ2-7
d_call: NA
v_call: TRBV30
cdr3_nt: TGTGCCTGGAGTGCCCCTAGCATGAGGGCCTACGAGCAGTACTTC
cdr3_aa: CAWSAPSMRAYEQYF

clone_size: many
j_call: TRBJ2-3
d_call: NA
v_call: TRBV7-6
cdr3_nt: TGTGCCAGCAGCCCAGTCGGGATCCCCACAGATACGCAGTATTTT
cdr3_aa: CASSPVGIPTDTQYF

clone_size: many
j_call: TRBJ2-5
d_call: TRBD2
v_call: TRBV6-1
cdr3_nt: TGTGCCAGCAGTGAACCCCTAGCGGGAGGCCAAGAGACCCAGTACTTC
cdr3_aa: CASSEPLAGGQETQYF

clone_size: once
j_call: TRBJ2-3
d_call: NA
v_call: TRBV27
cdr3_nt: TGTGCCAGCGGTTTGGGGACGGCTAGCACAGATACGCAGTATTTT
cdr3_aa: CASGLGTASTDTQYF

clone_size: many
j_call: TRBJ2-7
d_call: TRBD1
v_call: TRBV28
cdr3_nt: TGTGCCAGCAGTTTATTCCCCAGCTCCGGCCCGGGACAGGCCTACGAGCAGTACTTC
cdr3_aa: CASSLFPSSGPGQAYEQYF

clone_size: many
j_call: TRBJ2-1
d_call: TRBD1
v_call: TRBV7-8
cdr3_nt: TGTGCCAGCAGCCTCGAAGGACAGGCGGGCAATGAGCAGTTCTTC
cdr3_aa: CASSLEGQAGNEQFF

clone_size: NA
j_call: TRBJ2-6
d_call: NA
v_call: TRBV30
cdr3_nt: TGTGCCTGGGGAGACCAGGGTTCTGGGGCCAACGTCCTGACTTTC
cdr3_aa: CAWGDQGSGANVLTF